The clone carrying this T cell receptor (beta chain) was seen once. The sample is drawn from a study of blood T cell repertoires in COVID-19. The overall study: From T cells, B-cell-depleted T cells, or PBMCs came the material, which was cDNA or gDNA.

As processed by the authors: It was from reference gene primer amplification that nucleated cell counts were estimated. Sequenced by immunoSEQ multiplex PCR; TCRdb stores in-frame clones only, minus some. Clone size and V and J calls were adopted from that table, with D and trimming inferred from the DNA. The sample records just under 350,000 clones, more than 70% being singletons. Those enrolled in Seattle joined during active infection and were followed longitudinally afterward. The CDR3 spans 16 residues. The junction had 11 bases not matched to a gene; V was cut back by 0 bases and J by 9 bases. Germline V gives CDR1 MNHEY, CDR2 SVGEGT.

Input material: peripheral blood. The TCR originated in a woman in her 70s with COVID-19, enrolled during active disease. The genes are TRBV6-2 or TRBV6-3 and TRBJ2-5; 9 positions agree with TRBD2. The CDR3 nucleotides are TGTGCCAGCAGTTACTCGAGTGAGATAGCGGGGGAGGCCCAGTACTTC. The encoded protein is CASSYSSEIAGEAQYF.